This T cell receptor (beta chain) was sequenced for a study of CD8+CD57+ T cells in acquired aplastic anemia. CDR1 is LNHNV and CDR2 is YYDKDF in the germline V gene (reference sequence). The CDR3 length is 17 residues. The germline V and J ends were trimmed by 2 bases and 0 bases, with 13 bases remaining between them. Genomic DNA templated the TCR beta VDJ and CDR3 profiling. TCRdb analysed the reads with MiXCR anew, one entry per CDR3 protein. The top ten clones hold roughly 46% of a sample with under 200,000 distinct CDR3 sequences, around 66% of them seen once. The chain combines TRBV15 with TRBJ1-4; a possible D gene is TRBD1 (6 bases). The sequence came from a human donor with severe aplastic anemia or a healthy control (not recorded which). Input material: sorted CD4+, CD8+, or CD8+CD57+ T cells (not recorded which) from PBMCs. The CDR3 is CATSRTTGYATNEKLFF. The CDR3 nucleotides are TGTGCCACCAGCAGAACGACAGGTTATGCAACTAATGAAAAACTGTTTTTT.